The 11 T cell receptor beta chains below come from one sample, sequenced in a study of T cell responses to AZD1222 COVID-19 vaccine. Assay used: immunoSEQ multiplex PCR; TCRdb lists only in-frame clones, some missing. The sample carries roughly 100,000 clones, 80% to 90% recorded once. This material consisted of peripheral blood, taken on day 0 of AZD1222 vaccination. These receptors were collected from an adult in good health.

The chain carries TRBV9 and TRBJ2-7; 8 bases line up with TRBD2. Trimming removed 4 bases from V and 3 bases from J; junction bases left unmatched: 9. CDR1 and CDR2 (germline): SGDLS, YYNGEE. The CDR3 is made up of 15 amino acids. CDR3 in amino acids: CASSPETRGGYEQYF. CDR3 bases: TGTGCCAGCAGCCCCGAGACCCGGGGGGGCTACGAGCAGTACTTC. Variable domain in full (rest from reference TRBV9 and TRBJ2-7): DSGVTQTPKHLITATGQRVTLRCSPRSGDLSVYWYQQSLDQGLQFLIQYYNGEERAKGNILERFSAQQFPDLHSELNLSSLELGDSALYFCASSPETRGGYEQYFGPGTRLTVT.

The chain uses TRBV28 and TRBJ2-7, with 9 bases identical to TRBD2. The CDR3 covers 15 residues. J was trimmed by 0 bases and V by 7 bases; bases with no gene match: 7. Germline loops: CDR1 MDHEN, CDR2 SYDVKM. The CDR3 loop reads CASNLAGGNSYEQYF. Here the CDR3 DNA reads TGTGCCAGCAATTTGGCGGGAGGGAACTCCTACGAGCAGTACTTC.

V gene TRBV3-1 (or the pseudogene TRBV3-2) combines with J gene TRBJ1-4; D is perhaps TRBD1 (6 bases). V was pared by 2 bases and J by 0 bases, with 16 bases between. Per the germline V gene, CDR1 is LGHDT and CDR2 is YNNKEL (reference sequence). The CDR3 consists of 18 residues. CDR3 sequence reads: CASSQHQGGIATNEKLFF. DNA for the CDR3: TGTGCCAGCAGCCAACACCAAGGGGGGATTGCAACTAATGAAAAACTGTTTTTT.

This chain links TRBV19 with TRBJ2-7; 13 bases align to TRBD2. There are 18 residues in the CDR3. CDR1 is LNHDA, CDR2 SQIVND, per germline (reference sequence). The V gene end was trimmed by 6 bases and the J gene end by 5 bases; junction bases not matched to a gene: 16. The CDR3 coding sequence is TGTGCCAGTAGCCTCCGCCCTACTAGCGGGGGGGCCGGGAACGAGCAGTACTTC. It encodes CASSLRPTSGGAGNEQYF. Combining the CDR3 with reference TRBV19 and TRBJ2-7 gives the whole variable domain DGGITQSPKYLFRKEGQNVTLSCEQNLNHDAMYWYRQDPGQGLRLIYYSQIVNDFQKGDIAEGYSVSREKKESFPLTVTSAQKNPTAFYLCASSLRPTSGGAGNEQYFGPGTRLTVT.

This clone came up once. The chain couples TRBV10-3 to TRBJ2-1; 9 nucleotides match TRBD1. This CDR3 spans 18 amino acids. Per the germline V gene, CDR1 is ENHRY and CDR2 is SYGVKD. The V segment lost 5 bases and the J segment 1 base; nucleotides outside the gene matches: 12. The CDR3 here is CAISRTGARRSSYNEQFF. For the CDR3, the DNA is TGTGCCATCAGTAGGACAGGGGCAAGGAGGAGTTCCTACAATGAGCAGTTCTTC.

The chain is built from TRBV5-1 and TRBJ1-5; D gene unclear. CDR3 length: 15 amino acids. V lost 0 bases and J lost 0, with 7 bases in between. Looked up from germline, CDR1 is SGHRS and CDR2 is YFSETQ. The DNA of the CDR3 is TGCGCCAGCAGCTTGGGAGGGATTAGCAATCAGCCCCAGCATTTT. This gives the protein CASSLGGISNQPQHF.

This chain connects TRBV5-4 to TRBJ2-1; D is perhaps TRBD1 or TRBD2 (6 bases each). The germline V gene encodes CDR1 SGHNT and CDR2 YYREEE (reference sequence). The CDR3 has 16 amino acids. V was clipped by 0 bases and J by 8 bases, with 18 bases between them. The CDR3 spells CASSLALSGGLDEQFF. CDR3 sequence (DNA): TGTGCCAGCAGCTTGGCCCTCTCCGGGGGCTTGGATGAGCAGTTCTTC. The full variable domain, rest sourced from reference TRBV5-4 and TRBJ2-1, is ETGVTQSPTHLIKTRGQQVTLRCSSQSGHNTVSWYQQALGQGPQFIFQYYREEENGRGNFPPRFSGLQFPNYSSELNVNALELDDSALYLCASSLALSGGLDEQFFGPGTRLTVL.

CDR3 residues: CASSLPDQLPQHF. In DNA form, the CDR3 reads TGTGCCAGCAGCTTACCCGACCAGCTACCCCAGCATTTT. The chain has TRBV7-8 and TRBJ1-5; D is uncertain. The germline gives CDR1 SGHVS, CDR2 FQNEAQ. With 2 bases removed from V and 10 bases from J, the gap between germline ends came to 12 bases. The CDR3 contains 13 residues.

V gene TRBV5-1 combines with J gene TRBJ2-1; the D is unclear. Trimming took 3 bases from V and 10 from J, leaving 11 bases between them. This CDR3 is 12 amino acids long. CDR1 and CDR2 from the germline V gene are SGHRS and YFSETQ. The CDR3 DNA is TGCGCCAGCAGCTGGTCCGCGGCGGAGCAGTTCTTC. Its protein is CASSWSAAEQFF.

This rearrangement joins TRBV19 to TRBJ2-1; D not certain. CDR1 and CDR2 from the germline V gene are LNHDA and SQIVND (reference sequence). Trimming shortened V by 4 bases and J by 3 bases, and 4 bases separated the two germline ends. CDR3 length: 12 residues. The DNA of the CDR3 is TGTGCCAGTAGTACATACTACAATGAGCAGTTCTTC. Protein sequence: CASSTYYNEQFF.

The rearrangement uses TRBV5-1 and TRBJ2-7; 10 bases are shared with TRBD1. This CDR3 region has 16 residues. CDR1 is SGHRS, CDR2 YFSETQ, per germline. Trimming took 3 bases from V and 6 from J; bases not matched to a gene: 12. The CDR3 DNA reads TGCGCCAGCAGCTCGGACCCCGGGACAGGGGTATCCGAGCAGTACTTC. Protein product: CASSSDPGTGVSEQYF.